This is a list of T cell receptor beta chains from one sample in a study of cytomegalovirus exposure and HLA in healthy donors. Profiling relied on immunoSEQ multiplex PCR, and the TCRdb table lists in-frame clones only, not all of them. The sample yields about 190,000 clones, around 83% seen once. Sequenced material: PBMCs. The source of these receptors is a man in his fifties or sixties in good health and CMV-seronegative. Both conserved end residues are part of each CDR3.

>TRBJ1-1|TRBV6-5
CASIVTGGYPEAFF
>TRBJ2-2|TRBV2
CASSEWGGGTGELFF
>TRBJ2-1|TRBV5-1
CASSRGYNEQFF
>TRBJ2-1|TRBV2
CASNIAEVDEQFF
>TRBJ2-7|TRBV6-5
CASRGLAGGYEQYF
>TRBJ1-2|TRBV25-1
CASTTTRTGLFGYGYTF
>TRBJ2-3|TRBV7-9
CASSKSSGGSTDTQYF
>TRBJ2-3|TRBV7-3
CASSFQRAATDTQYF
>TRBJ1-4|TRBV7-2
CASRGFRTEKLFF
>TRBJ2-5|TRBV6-5
CASSYSREMRETQYF
>TRBJ2-2|TRBV7-2
CASRPGVSGNTGELFF
>TRBJ2-7|TRBV7-9
CASSLVHSSYEQYF
>TRBJ1-1|TRBV27
CASSPRDRVSSEAFF
>TRBJ1-2|TRBV15
CATSSRTGGEGYTF
>TRBJ2-5|TRBV5-1
CASSEVEETQYF
>TRBJ2-1|TRBV30
CAWRTLSYNEQFF
>TRBJ2-5|TRBV10-3
CAISQGREETQYF
>TRBJ2-6|TRBV7-2
CASNRGSSGANVLTF
>TRBJ1-2|TRBV19
CASSIDAGANYGYTF
>TRBJ1-2|TRBV6-5
CASRGGYGYTF
>TRBJ2-3|TRBV10-3
CAIRESGGADTQYF
>TRBJ1-5|TRBV7-2
CASSFDRRYQPQHF
>TRBJ1-2|TRBV9
CASSASDRVYGYTF
>TRBJ1-1|TRBV9
CASSETAGETEAFF
>TRBJ1-1|TRBV6-5
CASSYSSRDREAFF
>TRBJ2-3|TRBV2
CASRAGSTDTQYF
>TRBJ2-3|TRBV11-1
CASSLRRDSLSTDTQYF
>TRBJ1-4|TRBV25-1
CASSDSGGGEKLFF
>TRBJ2-1|TRBV7-8
CASSTMTGIVYNEQFF
>.|TRBV4-3
CASSPGTGGRYEQYF
>TRBJ2-1|TRBV7-3
CASSLKGGGNNEQFF
>TRBJ2-7|TRBV28
CASSHSGTGTAEQYF
>TRBJ2-1|TRBV7-6
CASRSGTGWGEQFF
>TRBJ1-3|TRBV7-7
CASSLPSTSGNTIYF
>TRBJ2-1|TRBV28
CASLPGVENEQFF
>TRBJ1-5|TRBV2
CASSATVLQPQHF
>TRBJ2-3|TRBV7-2
CASRGDRGYADTQYF
>TRBJ1-1|TRBV11-3
CASSLVPAGTGALAFF
>TRBJ2-1|TRBV10-3
CAISEGSGVYNEQFF
>TRBJ1-4|TRBV6-1
CASIQGAREKLFF
>TRBJ2-3|TRBV7-8
CASSPSLAGVQDTQYF
>TRBJ1-3|TRBV7-2
CASSAGNSGNTIYF
>TRBJ1-2|TRBV5-4
CASSTDRGTRLYGYTF
>TRBJ1-4|TRBV5-1
CASSLVGGLQEKLFF
>TRBJ2-1|TRBV5-4
CASSLSDRGNEQFF
>TRBJ2-7|TRBV2
CASSDLVGFNEQYF
>TRBJ2-1|TRBV6-4
CASSALAGGYNEQFF
>TRBJ2-3|TRBV7-3
CASSLGFWGALVAGSPDTQYF
>TRBJ2-7|TRBV2
CASSEMSYGYEQYF
>TRBJ1-1|TRBV19
CASSIPGITEAFF
>TRBJ2-2|TRBV29-1
CSVGGSAGELFF
>TRBJ2-7|TRBV6-6
CASSYGQFYEQYF
>TRBJ1-1|TRBV9
CASSGDRRNTEAFF
>TRBJ1-2|TRBV5-4
CASGGQGAWGYTF
>TRBJ2-7|TRBV30
CAWSSGSSEQYF